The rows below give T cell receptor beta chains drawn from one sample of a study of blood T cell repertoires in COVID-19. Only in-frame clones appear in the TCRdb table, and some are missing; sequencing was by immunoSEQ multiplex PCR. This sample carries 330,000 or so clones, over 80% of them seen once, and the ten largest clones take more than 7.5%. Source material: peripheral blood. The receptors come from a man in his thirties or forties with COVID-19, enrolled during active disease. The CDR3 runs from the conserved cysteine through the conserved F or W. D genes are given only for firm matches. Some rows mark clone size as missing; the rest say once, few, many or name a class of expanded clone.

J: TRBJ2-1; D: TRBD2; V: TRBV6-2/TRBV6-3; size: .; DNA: TGTGCCAGCAGTGGCCTAGCGGGGGGGACCTCCTACAATGAGCAGTTCTTC; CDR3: CASSGLAGGTSYNEQFF
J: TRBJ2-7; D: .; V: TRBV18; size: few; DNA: TGTGCCAGCTCCGGTGGACAGAGCTCATACGAGCAGTACTTC; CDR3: CASSGGQSSYEQYF
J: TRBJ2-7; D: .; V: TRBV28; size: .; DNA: TGTGCCAGCAACCGTCTAGCGTTACTAAGTGAGGAGCAGTACTTC; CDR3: CASNRLALLSEEQYF
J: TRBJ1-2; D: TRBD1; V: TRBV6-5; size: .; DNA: TGTGCCAGCAGTTCCAACCGACAGGGGAACTATGGCTACACCTTC; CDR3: CASSSNRQGNYGYTF
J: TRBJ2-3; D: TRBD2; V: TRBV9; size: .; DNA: TGTGCCAGCAGCGTCCGACTAGCGGGCACAGATACGCAGTATTTT; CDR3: CASSVRLAGTDTQYF
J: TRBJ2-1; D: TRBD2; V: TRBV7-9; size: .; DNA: TGTGCCAGCAGCGCCCCGGGACTAGCGGGAGTGGGCAATGAGCAGTTCTTC; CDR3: CASSAPGLAGVGNEQFF
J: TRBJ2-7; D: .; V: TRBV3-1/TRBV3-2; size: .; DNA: TGTGCCAGCAGCCAAGTGTACTCCTACGAGCAGTACTTC; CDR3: CASSQVYSYEQYF
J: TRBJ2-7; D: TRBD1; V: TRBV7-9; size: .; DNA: TGTGCCAGCAGCCAAAAACCGGGACAGCTATCCTACGAGCAGTACTTC; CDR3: CASSQKPGQLSYEQYF
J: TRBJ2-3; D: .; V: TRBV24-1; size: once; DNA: TGTGCCACCAGTGACCCCGGTAGCACAGATACGCAGTATTTT; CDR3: CATSDPGSTDTQYF
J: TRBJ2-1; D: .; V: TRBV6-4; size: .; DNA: TGTGCCAGCCGCGACAGATACAATGAGCAGTTCTTC; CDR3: CASRDRYNEQFF
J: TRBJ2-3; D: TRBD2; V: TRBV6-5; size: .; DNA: TGTGCCAGCAGTTCTCGCGGGGGGGGCACAGATACGCAGTATTTT; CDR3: CASSSRGGGTDTQYF
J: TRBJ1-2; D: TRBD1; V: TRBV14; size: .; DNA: TGTGCCAGCAGCCAAGGATTACCCGGGACAGGGAGCCCCAGCAATAACTATGGCTACACCTTC; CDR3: CASSQGLPGTGSPSNNYGYTF
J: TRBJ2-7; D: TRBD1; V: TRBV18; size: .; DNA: TGTGCCAGCTCACCCACGGACAGGGACTACGAGCAGTACTTC; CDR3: CASSPTDRDYEQYF
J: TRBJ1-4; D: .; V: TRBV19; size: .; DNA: TGTGCCAGTAGTTTCCGACAGAATGAAAAACTGTTTTTT; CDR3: CASSFRQNEKLFF
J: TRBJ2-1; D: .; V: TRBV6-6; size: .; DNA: TGTGCCAGCACGCCCGATTCCCTTTTAGTAAATGAGCAGTTCTTC; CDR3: CASTPDSLLVNEQFF
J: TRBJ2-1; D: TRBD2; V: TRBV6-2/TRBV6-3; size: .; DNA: TGTGCCAGCAGTTACGGGCGGGGGGGCCGCGGAAATGAGCAGTTCTTC; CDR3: CASSYGRGGRGNEQFF
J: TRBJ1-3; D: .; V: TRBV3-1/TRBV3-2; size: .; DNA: TGTGCCAGCAGCCAAGATGGGCAGACTGGAAACACCATATATTTT; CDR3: CASSQDGQTGNTIYF
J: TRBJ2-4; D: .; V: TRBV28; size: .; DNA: TGTGCCAGCATCGAGGGGGGCGGGAGAATCAAAAACATTCAGTACTTC; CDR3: CASIEGGGRIKNIQYF
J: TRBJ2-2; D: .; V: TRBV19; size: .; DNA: TGTGCCAGTAGTATAGCCCCACGGGGGAGCACCGGGGAGCTGTTTTTT; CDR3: CASSIAPRGSTGELFF
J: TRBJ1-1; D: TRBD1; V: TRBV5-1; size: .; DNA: TGCGCCAGCAGCTTGGAAGGGGGCGGGGACACTGAAGCTTTCTTT; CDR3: CASSLEGGGDTEAFF
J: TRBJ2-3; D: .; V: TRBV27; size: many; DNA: TGTGCCAGCAGTTTACAGTCCCATCGCACAGATACGCAGTATTTT; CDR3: CASSLQSHRTDTQYF
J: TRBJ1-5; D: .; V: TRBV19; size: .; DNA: TGTGCCAGTAGTCCAAAGTGGCAGGCGTGGGAGCCCCAGCATTTT; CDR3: CASSPKWQAWEPQHF
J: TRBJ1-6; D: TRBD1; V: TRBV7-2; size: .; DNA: TGTGCCAGCAGCTTAGAAAGCGGGACAGGGTCTTCACCCCTCCACTTT; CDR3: CASSLESGTGSSPLHF
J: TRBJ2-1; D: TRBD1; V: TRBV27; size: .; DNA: TGTGCCAGCAGTCATACAGGGGGCGATGAGCAGTTCTTC; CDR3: CASSHTGGDEQFF
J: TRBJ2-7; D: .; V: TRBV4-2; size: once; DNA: TGTGCCAGCAGCCCTCTTAGCGGCCCTCACTACGAGCAGTACTTC; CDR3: CASSPLSGPHYEQYF